This T cell receptor beta chain is from a study of blood T cell repertoires in COVID-19 (TCRdb year 2020). About the investigation overall: ImmuneRACE Cohort 3 recovered participants were defined by two consecutive negative NP/OP PCR tests, healthcare professional clearance, or symptom resolution. Samples from collaborators originated in the United States, Italy and Spain and spanned both the acute and convalescent phases of COVID-19. The prospective study material was composed of cDNA or gDNA derived from T cells, B-cell-depleted T cells, or PBMCs. Subjects who had been exposed to COVID-19, were actively infected with it, or had recovered from it provided the deeply sampled blood TCRbeta repertoires that made up the dataset. The repertoires were released in a freely available public database intended as a resource for research on the immune response to SARS-CoV-2. Samples came from the ongoing ImmuneRACE study (first 160 participants) plus 1,254 subjects from 6 global collaborators. Nearly every sample came with metadata listing a de-identified subject ID, COVID-19 status, age in years and sex. Where available, HLA class I and class II types were taken from metadata supplied by the sample provider and were not determined by assay-based typing. The investigation overall reported the following: The amount of clinical and demographic metadata varied by source and participant and was provided uncurated.

The immunoSEQ Assay, a bias-controlled multiplex PCR, was used to amplify TCRbeta CDR3 regions from genomic DNA. The source study handled its data this way. The number of nucleated cells in each sample was estimated by amplification of reference gene primers within the assay. To quantify the absolute abundance of each unique TCRbeta CDR3 rearrangement, sequence reads were collapsed and filtered. For each sample, productive Simpson clonality was calculated as the square root of Simpson's diversity index across productive rearrangements. The clones in this table, taken by TCRdb from immuneACCESS, are in-frame only. Not every clone is retained; where verified, under half of the shortfall comes from an unresolved V gene, and the cause of the rest is unknown. V and J calls and clone size are as listed in that table; D and trimming were resolved from the DNA. In this sample the table shows around 360,000 clones, roughly 86% of which occur a single time. Around 1.9% of the sample comes from the top ten.

Participants in the prospective study were enrolled through a virtual design, were aged roughly 18 to 100 years, and lived in 24 United States geographic areas. Cohort assignment in the prospective study relied on participant-reported clinical history from a screening survey and a study questionnaire. In the prospective study, whole blood, serum and a nasopharyngeal or oropharyngeal swab were collected from each participant by mobile phlebotomists. Over a roughly two-month period, participants in the prospective study had the option of providing additional blood draws and questionnaires. Prospective study blood samples were shipped either frozen or at room temperature before DNA extraction. V ends up 5 bases short and J 1 base short, with an unmatched junction base count of 10. CDR1 and CDR2 are read off the germline V gene as SGDLS and YYNGEE. Inclusive of the bounding cysteine and phenylalanine, the CDR3 is 17 residues long. Only the CDR3 region is kept as DNA, spanning 51 bases read in frame from base 1.

Worth noting for this clone: Which antigen it targets is not known. Within one base of it there is no much larger clone, and no base qualities were kept.

The sequence was collected from a man in his forties in a cohort exposed to, infected with or recovered from COVID-19 (not recorded which). The chain was built from TRBV9 and TRBJ1-2, with TRBD1 identical over 11 junction bases. The sample taken for sequencing was PBMCs or T cells enriched from blood (not recorded which). The bases read TGTGCCAGCAGTCGTGGGGGACAGGGGGTCAATAACTATGGCTACACCTTC. Its protein reads: CASSRGGQGVNNYGYTF.